The 26 T cell receptor beta chains in this list originate from one sample, sequenced in a study of T cells in localized non-small cell lung cancer. Using immunoSEQ multiplex PCR, the repertoire was profiled, and TCRdb retains in-frame clones only, with some absent. The sample consists of 1,500 to 2,000 clones, 24% of them appearing once. Specimen: normal lung tissue next to the tumor, collected before any cancer treatment. The receptors here all came from a male donor aged 60 or older with stage II squamous cell lung carcinoma.

DNA for the CDR3: TGTGCCAGCAGTTTTACAGGGAACACCGGGGAGCTGTTTTTT. This sequence encodes CASSFTGNTGELFF. The rearrangement links TRBV9 to TRBJ2-2; a weak D match, TRBD1 (5 bases). The germline gives CDR1 SGDLS, CDR2 YYNGEE. V lost 5 bases to trimming and J lost 1 base, with 9 bases between them. CDR3 length: 14 amino acids.

This clone was seen only a few times. V and J are TRBV19 and TRBJ1-1; no reliable D call. CDR3 length: 13 residues. Germline CDR1 LNHDA, CDR2 SQIVND (reference sequence). V lost 1 base, J lost 5 bases, and 8 bases lay in between. The CDR3 DNA reads as TGTGCCAGTAGTATAGTCCCGGGGACTGAAGCTTTCTTT. Translated: CASSIVPGTEAFF.

The genes are TRBV19 and TRBJ1-2; no clear D. The CDR3 runs to 15 residues. Trimming took off 5 bases at V and 4 bases at J, with 17 bases between the two ends. CDR1 is LNHDA and CDR2 is SQIVND in the germline V gene (reference sequence). CDR3 in amino acids: CASSPAVGSGYGYTF. CDR3 nucleotide sequence: TGTGCCAGTAGTCCTGCCGTCGGGTCGGGCTATGGCTACACCTTC.

This rearrangement joins TRBV11-3 to TRBJ2-5; D perhaps matches TRBD1 (6 bases). Germline CDR1 is SGHNT and CDR2 is YENEEA. The CDR3 sequence is 16 residues long. The V and J ends lost 2 bases and 5 bases respectively, with 18 bases between them. CDR3 nucleotides: TGTGCCAGCAGCTTATCCCAAACAGGGTTGGGGGAGACCCAGTACTTC. Residues: CASSLSQTGLGETQYF.

This clone was picked up one time. This chain connects TRBV19 to TRBJ2-2; weak D call: TRBD1 (6 bases). The ends were cut back, 5 bases at V and 2 bases at J, with 24 bases in the middle. The CDR3 is 19 residues long. Germline-derived CDR1 and CDR2 are LNHDA and SQIVND (reference sequence). The DNA for the CDR3 is TGTGCCAGTAGTTTCCCAAAAGGCCAGGGGCGGGTTAACACCGGGGAGCTGTTTTTT. Its protein is CASSFPKGQGRVNTGELFF. Filled out from reference TRBV19 and TRBJ2-2, the complete variable domain reads DGGITQSPKYLFRKEGQNVTLSCEQNLNHDAMYWYRQDPGQGLRLIYYSQIVNDFQKGDIAEGYSVSREKKESFPLTVTSAQKNPTAFYLCASSFPKGQGRVNTGELFFGEGSRLTVL.

By its share, this clone is large (0.1 to 1%). This chain connects TRBV19 to TRBJ1-1; TRBD1 agrees at 9 bases. From germline, CDR1 is LNHDA and CDR2 SQIVND (reference sequence). The V gene end was trimmed by 1 base and the J gene end by 6 bases; junction bases not matched to a gene: 12. The CDR3 runs 17 residues. CDR3 sequence: CASSIANAGQGSSEAFF. The CDR3 nucleotides read TGTGCCAGTAGTATAGCTAACGCGGGACAGGGAAGCTCTGAAGCTTTCTTT.

J is TRBJ2-1 and V is TRBV28; no firm D call. Trimming took 0 bases from V and 5 from J, leaving 11 bases between them. CDR1 is MDHEN and CDR2 is SYDVKM in the germline V gene. CDR3 size: 15 residues. Here the CDR3 DNA reads TGTGCCAGCAGTTTATGGGGCGGTGGGAACAATGAGCAGTTCTTC. Amino acids: CASSLWGGGNNEQFF.

The chain recombines TRBV5-1 with TRBJ2-7; D not certain. Germline lookup yields CDR1 SGHRS and CDR2 YFSETQ. The CDR3 spans 14 residues. With 0 bases removed from V and 1 base from J, the gap between germline ends came to 8 bases. CDR3 DNA sequence: TGCGCCAGCAGCTTGGCCACGGAATCCTACGAGCAGTACTTC. Translated: CASSLATESYEQYF.

This clone was picked up a small number of times. V is TRBV9 and J is TRBJ1-2; D unclear. The CDR3 covers 15 residues. Trimming took 0 bases from V and 0 from J, leaving 9 bases between them. Germline loops: CDR1 SGDLS, CDR2 YYNGEE. In nucleotides, the CDR3 is TGTGCCAGCAGCGTAGAAGGCCGGGCTAACTATGGCTACACCTTC. Translating gives CASSVEGRANYGYTF.

The CDR3 is CASNQGGTYEQYF. CDR3 DNA sequence: TGTGCCAGCAACCAGGGGGGAACCTACGAGCAGTACTTC. The chain links TRBV6-8 to TRBJ2-7, with a weak D call TRBD1 (7 bases). The CDR3 is 13 amino acids. The V and J ends lost 7 bases and 2 bases respectively, with 12 bases between them. Germline values: CDR1 MNHGY, CDR2 SAAAGT.

The rearrangement links TRBV19 to TRBJ1-2; D is perhaps TRBD1 (6 bases). CDR3 length equals 14 residues. Germline-derived CDR1 and CDR2 are LNHDA and SQIVND (reference sequence). V lost 7 bases to trimming and J lost 1 base, with 13 bases between them. The CDR3 spells CASTRDTINYGYTF. CDR3 bases: TGTGCCAGTACTAGGGACACCATTAACTATGGCTACACCTTC.

V gene TRBV12-5 combines with J gene TRBJ2-7, with 14 positions matching TRBD2. Unmatched junction bases numbered 6, after V lost 0 bases and J lost 5 bases. This CDR3 has 17 residues. CDR1 LGHNT and CDR2 FRNRAP come from the germline V gene. CDR3 in DNA: TGTGCTAGTGGTTTGGTGACTAGCGGGGGGGCCCCACACGAGCAGTACTTC. The encoded protein is CASGLVTSGGAPHEQYF.

This clone counts as medium-sized. This chain joins TRBV14 and TRBJ2-3; no clear D. The CDR3 totals 12 residues. Deletions cut 4 bases from V and 0 bases from J, with 2 bases between. Germline CDR1 is SGHDN and CDR2 is FVKESK. The CDR3 reads CASSLSTDTQYF. CDR3 bases: TGTGCCAGCAGCCTTAGCACAGATACGCAGTATTTT.

This clone is judged large. The chain carries TRBV9 and TRBJ1-1; unclear D gene. The CDR3 extends over 13 amino acids. Per the germline V gene, CDR1 is SGDLS and CDR2 is YYNGEE. Trimming took off 0 bases at V and 5 bases at J, with 8 bases between the two ends. The CDR3 DNA follows: TGTGCCAGCAGCGTAGGGATGACTACTGAAGCTTTCTTT. Amino acids: CASSVGMTTEAFF. Full variable domain (remainder filled in from reference TRBV9 and TRBJ1-1): DSGVTQTPKHLITATGQRVTLRCSPRSGDLSVYWYQQSLDQGLQFLIQYYNGEERAKGNILERFSAQQFPDLHSELNLSSLELGDSALYFCASSVGMTTEAFFGQGTRLTVV.

This clone has more than one count but fewer than ten. The chain employs TRBV9 and TRBJ2-1; 14 bases fit TRBD2. Unmatched junction bases numbered 4, after V lost 3 bases and J lost 8 bases. Germline values: CDR1 SGDLS, CDR2 YYNGEE. The CDR3 covers 15 residues. The CDR3 region has the DNA TGTGCCAGCAGCGAAGGGACTAGCGGGAGTTATGAGCAGTTCTTC. Residues: CASSEGTSGSYEQFF. Full variable domain (rest looked up from reference TRBV9 and TRBJ2-1): DSGVTQTPKHLITATGQRVTLRCSPRSGDLSVYWYQQSLDQGLQFLIQYYNGEERAKGNILERFSAQQFPDLHSELNLSSLELGDSALYFCASSEGTSGSYEQFFGPGTRLTVL.

This chain connects TRBV11-3 to TRBJ2-2, with D perhaps matching TRBD2 (5 bases). V was shortened by 5 bases and J by 4 bases, with 14 bases between the two germline ends. Germline V gives CDR1 SGHNT, CDR2 YENEEA. The CDR3 has 15 residues. Here the CDR3 DNA reads TGTGCCAGCAGCCCGCTTGACCGGGGCACCGGGGAGCTGTTTTTT. Translating it yields CASSPLDRGTGELFF.

In its sample, this clone ranks as large. The genes are TRBV18 and TRBJ1-1; TRBD1 might be the D (5 bases). Germline V gives CDR1 KGHSH, CDR2 LQKENI. CDR3 length equals 13 residues. Trimming removed 3 bases at V and 5 bases at J, with 10 bases between. CDR3 sequence: CASSPDGGTEAFF. CDR3 DNA: TGTGCCAGCTCACCCGACGGGGGGACTGAAGCTTTCTTT.

This chain links TRBV11-3 with TRBJ2-2, with 10 bases aligning to TRBD1. V shed 5 bases, J shed 6 bases, and the junction held 9 bases outside the gene matches. The CDR3 contains 16 residues. Germline V lookup: CDR1 SGHNT, CDR2 YENEEA. The CDR3 DNA sequence: TGTGCCAGCAGCCTTGGAGGGGACAGGGGACCCGGGGAGCTGTTTTTT. Its translation is CASSLGGDRGPGELFF.

The chain combines TRBV19 with TRBJ2-7; 14 bases match TRBD2. The CDR3 has 16 residues. In germline, CDR1 is LNHDA, CDR2 SQIVND (reference sequence). With V trimmed by 3 bases and J by 4 bases, 5 bases remained unmatched. The DNA for the CDR3 is TGTGCCAGTAGTATGCGACTAGCGGGGGGGCTATACGAGCAGTACTTC. Amino acids: CASSMRLAGGLYEQYF.

This chain connects TRBV6-8 to TRBJ1-1, with D possibly TRBD1 on 5 matching bases. From germline, CDR1 is MNHGY and CDR2 SAAAGT. V was clipped by 2 bases and J by 5 bases, with 12 bases between them. The CDR3 runs to 14 residues. CDR3 in DNA: TGTGCCAGCAGTTACGAGCAGGGAGGGACTGAAGCTTTCTTT. It is translated as CASSYEQGGTEAFF.

The V gene is TRBV30, the J gene TRBJ2-7; TRBD2 is a possible D gene (5 bases). From germline, CDR1 is GTSNPN and CDR2 SVGIG (reference sequence). V was trimmed by 4 bases and J by 4 bases, leaving 20 bases between them. This CDR3 is built from 15 residues. The CDR3, as DNA: TGTGCCTGGAAACCCTCTTCGTCGGGAAGGTACGAGCAGTACTTC. Its protein product is CAWKPSSSGRYEQYF.

This chain joins TRBV11-3 and TRBJ2-2; a weak D match, TRBD1 (6 bases). Trimming pared 3 bases from V and 5 bases from J, leaving 10 bases between. The CDR3 has 14 amino acids. Germline CDR1 is SGHNT and CDR2 is YENEEA. The CDR3 reads CASSLAGVTGELFF. The CDR3 coding sequence is TGTGCCAGCAGCTTGGCAGGGGTGACCGGGGAGCTGTTTTTT.

This clone was picked up a small number of times. V usage is TRBV11-3 and J usage is TRBJ2-7; tentatively, D is TRBD1 (5 bases). CDR1 and CDR2 (germline): SGHNT, YENEEA. This CDR3 is 15 amino acids long. Trimming left V 5 bases short and J 3 bases short, with 17 bases between. This CDR3 reads CASSRTGVGHYEQYF. DNA for the CDR3: TGTGCCAGCAGCCGGACCGGTGTGGGGCACTACGAGCAGTACTTC.

Only one count was recorded for this clone. CDR3 in DNA: TGCGCCAGCAGTCAGGGGATGGAACAGCCCCAGCATTTT. It encodes CASSQGMEQPQHF. V is TRBV10-2 and J is TRBJ1-5; D is perhaps TRBD1 (6 bases). CDR1 and CDR2 (germline): WSHSY, SAAADI. With 5 bases removed from V and 7 bases from J, the gap between germline ends came to 12 bases. The CDR3 covers 13 residues.

This clone is medium-sized in the sample. The chain couples TRBV6-8 to TRBJ1-2, with unresolved D. This CDR3 has 15 residues. V lost 5 bases to trimming and J lost 1 base, with 14 bases between them. Germline-derived CDR1 and CDR2 are MNHGY and SAAAGT. The CDR3 nucleotides are TGTGCCAGCAGTGAGTCTGGGCAGAGTAACTATGGCTACACCTTC. Its translation: CASSESGQSNYGYTF.

The chain combines TRBV19 with TRBJ2-5; D call uncertain. CDR1 is LNHDA, CDR2 SQIVND, per germline (reference sequence). CDR3 length equals 17 residues. V was trimmed by 5 bases and J by 5 bases, leaving 24 bases between them. This CDR3 is CASSPPLQTGRMETQYF. The CDR3 DNA reads as TGTGCCAGTAGTCCCCCCTTACAGACTGGGCGGATGGAGACCCAGTACTTC.